Below are 3 T cell receptor beta chains sequenced from a single sample in a study of PD-1 blockade in classical Hodgkin lymphoma. Generated by immunoSEQ multiplex PCR, the TCRdb table keeps only in-frame clones and is missing some. This table has about 98,000 clones, 80% to 95% appearing once. Each patient's relapse followed autologous stem cell transplantation, and brentuximab vedotin exposure varied. Sequences were derived from peripheral blood mononuclear cells (PBMCs), sampled at baseline. The receptors were sampled from a human donor with classical Hodgkin lymphoma.

This clone was observed a single time. This chain connects TRBV10-3 to TRBJ2-7; TRBD1 or TRBD2 may be the D gene (5 bases each). CDR1 and CDR2 (germline): ENHRY, SYGVKD. V lost 3 bases and J 0 bases, leaving 18 bases between the germline ends. The CDR3 is made up of 17 amino acids. DNA for the CDR3: TGTGCCATCAGTGAACGGGCTACGGGACGAAGCTCCTACGAGCAGTACTTC. Protein product: CAISERATGRSSYEQYF.

V gene TRBV2 combines with J gene TRBJ1-2; a possible D gene is TRBD1 (6 bases). Germline CDR1 reads SNHLY; CDR2 reads FYNNEI. The CDR3 runs 14 residues. V shed 4 bases and J shed 4 bases, with 13 bases lying between them. The chain's CDR3 is CASSAETGLYGYTF. In DNA form, the CDR3 reads TGTGCCAGCAGTGCCGAGACAGGACTCTATGGCTACACCTTC.

This chain joins TRBV6-5 and TRBJ2-7; TRBD1 might be the D (6 bases). V lost 0 bases and J 2 bases, leaving 11 bases between the germline ends. The V gene's germline CDR1 is MNHEY and CDR2 SVGAGI. The CDR3 runs to 15 residues. The CDR3 loop is CASSYSRTATYEQYF. The CDR3 DNA follows: TGTGCCAGCAGTTACTCCAGGACAGCCACCTACGAGCAGTACTTC.